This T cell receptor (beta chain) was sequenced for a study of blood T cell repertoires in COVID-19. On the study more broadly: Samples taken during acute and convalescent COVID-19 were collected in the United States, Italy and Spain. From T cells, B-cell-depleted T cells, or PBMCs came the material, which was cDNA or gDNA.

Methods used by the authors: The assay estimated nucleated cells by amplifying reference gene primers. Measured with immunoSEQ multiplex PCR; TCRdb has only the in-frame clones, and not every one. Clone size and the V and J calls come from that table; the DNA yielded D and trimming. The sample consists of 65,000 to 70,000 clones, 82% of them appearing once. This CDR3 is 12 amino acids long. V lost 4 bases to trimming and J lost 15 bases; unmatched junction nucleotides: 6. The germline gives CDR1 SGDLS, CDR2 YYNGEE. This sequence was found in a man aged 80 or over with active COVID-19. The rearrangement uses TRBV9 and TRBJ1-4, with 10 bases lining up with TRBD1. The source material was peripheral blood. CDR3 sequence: CASSRTGGTMFF. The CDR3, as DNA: TGTGCCAGCAGCCGGACAGGGGGGACAATGTTTTTT.